What follows are 13 T cell receptor beta chains derived from one specimen sequenced in a study of identical twins. TCRdb reprocessed the 5' RACE reads via MiXCR and lists one record per CDR3 protein. Of about 890,000 distinct CDR3 sequences in the sample, approximately 13% were seen once. This same sample was also part of a study on yellow fever vaccine responses in identical twins.

Input material: PBMCs. These receptors came from a young woman in good health.

This clonotype was counted many times. The chain employs TRBV7-7 and TRBJ2-2, with D possibly TRBD2 on 5 matching bases. Germline-derived CDR1 and CDR2 are SSHAT and FNYEAQ (reference sequence). This CDR3 comprises 15 residues. V was shortened by 4 bases and J by 5 bases, with 14 bases between the two germline ends. The CDR3 DNA sequence: TGTGCCAGCAGCTCCGGACTGGGGAATACCGGGGAGCTGTTTTTT. Protein sequence: CASSSGLGNTGELFF.

This clonotype was counted only a few times. The chain has TRBV27 and TRBJ1-1, with a possible D match to TRBD1 (5 bases). Trimming removed 7 bases at V and 4 bases at J, with 13 bases between. The CDR3 has 13 amino acids. From germline, CDR1 is MNHEY and CDR2 SMNVEV (reference sequence). In DNA form, the CDR3 reads TGTGCCAGCACCCGTATGGGGGGCACTGAAGCTTTCTTT. Translation gives CASTRMGGTEAFF.

The sample holds a few counts of this clonotype. The chain recombines TRBV7-9 with TRBJ2-2; 10 positions match TRBD1. The CDR3 length is 17 residues. Germline CDR1 is SEHNR and CDR2 is FQNEAQ (reference sequence). V shed 8 bases, J shed 2 bases, and the junction held 11 bases outside the gene matches. The CDR3 coding sequence is TGTGCCAGCCCCAAAACGGGACAGGGGAAAAACACCGGGGAGCTGTTTTTT. Translated: CASPKTGQGKNTGELFF.

The chain has TRBV11-2 and TRBJ2-1, with D possibly TRBD2 on 5 matching bases. The germline V gene has CDR1 SGHAT and CDR2 FQNNGV. With 4 bases removed from V and 7 bases from J, the gap between germline ends came to 26 bases. CDR3 length: 18 residues. The CDR3 protein is CASSSWTTGSHPWNEQFF. In nucleotides, the CDR3 is TGTGCCAGCAGCTCGTGGACGACGGGGAGCCACCCGTGGAATGAGCAGTTCTTC.

This clonotype has a count of ten or more. The CDR3 spells CASSLAEAFF. CDR3 coding DNA: TGTGCCAGCAGTCTTGCTGAAGCTTTCTTT. J is TRBJ1-1 and V is TRBV2; D not resolved. The CDR3 spans 10 residues. Germline CDR1 SNHLY, CDR2 FYNNEI. Trimming cost V 5 bases and J 6 bases, with 4 bases left between them. The whole variable domain, filled in from reference TRBV2 and TRBJ1-1, reads EPEVTQTPSHQVTQMGQEVILRCVPISNHLYFYWYRQILGQKVEFLVSFYNNEISEKSEIFDDQFSVERPDGSNFTLKIRSTKLEDSAMYFCASSLAEAFFGQGTRLTVV.

This clonotype was observed at least ten times. The V gene is TRBV7-2, the J gene TRBJ2-5, with D unresolved. Germline V gene data show CDR1 as SGHTA and CDR2 as FQGNSA. V was trimmed by 4 bases and J by 2 bases, leaving 8 bases between them. The CDR3 covers 13 residues. The CDR3 loop is CASSWAQQETQYF. CDR3 bases: TGTGCCAGCAGCTGGGCACAGCAAGAGACCCAGTACTTC. Full variable domain (missing parts from reference TRBV7-2 and TRBJ2-5): GAGVSQSPSNKVTEKGKDVELRCDPISGHTALYWYRQSLGQGLEFLIYFQGNSAPDKSGLPSDRFSAERTGGSVSTLTIQRTQQEDSAVYLCASSWAQQETQYFGPGTRLLVL.

A few counts support this clonotype. The chain has TRBV6-2 or TRBV6-3 and TRBJ2-7; 8 bases are a match to TRBD2. This CDR3 comprises 15 residues. Germline V gene sequence: CDR1 MNHEY, CDR2 SVGEGT. With V trimmed by 6 bases and J by 6 bases, 13 bases remained unmatched. The chain's CDR3 is CASRPLAGNLGEQYV. The CDR3 DNA reads as TGTGCCAGCAGACCCCTAGCGGGTAATTTGGGCGAGCAGTACGTC.

This clonotype was picked up many times. The V and J genes are TRBV27 and TRBJ2-7; a possible D gene is TRBD2 (5 bases). Trimming shortened V by 6 bases and J by 2 bases, and 11 bases separated the two germline ends. The germline gives CDR1 MNHEY, CDR2 SMNVEV (reference sequence). The CDR3 is 13 amino acids. CDR3 in DNA: TGTGCCAGCAGCTCAGCGGTAACCTACGAGCAGTACTTC. Its translation is CASSSAVTYEQYF.

This clonotype was detected only a few times. The gene calls are TRBV7-7 and TRBJ2-1; 7 positions agree with TRBD2. Germline loops: CDR1 SSHAT, CDR2 FNYEAQ (reference sequence). V gave up 1 base and J gave up 4 bases; unmatched junction bases: 7. The CDR3 sequence is 16 residues long. The CDR3 DNA follows: TGTGCCAGCAGCTTAGGGACTAGTTTTCCATACAATGAGCAGTTCTTC. This encodes CASSLGTSFPYNEQFF.

This clonotype was counted at least ten times. The J gene is TRBJ2-5, the V gene TRBV28, with 7 positions matching TRBD2. With 6 bases clipped from V and 4 bases from J, the junction kept 5 bases outside the gene matches. Germline V gives CDR1 MDHEN, CDR2 SYDVKM. This CDR3 spans 13 amino acids. This CDR3 reads CASRDSSGETQYF. The CDR3 DNA reads TGTGCCAGCAGGGACTCTAGCGGAGAGACCCAGTACTTC.

This clonotype was counted at least ten times. The chain combines TRBV28 with TRBJ2-1, with no clear D. This CDR3 comprises 13 residues. Trimming took off 5 bases at V and 6 bases at J, with 11 bases between the two ends. Germline V CDR1 and CDR2: MDHEN, SYDVKM. The CDR3 DNA follows: TGTGCCAGCAGTAGCACTCCGACCAATGAGCAGTTCTTC. Protein sequence: CASSSTPTNEQFF.

This clonotype was picked up a small number of times. This chain uses TRBV12-3 or TRBV12-4 with TRBJ1-6, with D unclear. CDR3 length: 14 amino acids. The V end was cut by 1 base, the J end by 10 bases, with 11 bases between. The CDR3 DNA reads TGTGCCAGCAGTTTAGTTGGTGGGTTATCACCCCTCCACTTT. This encodes CASSLVGGLSPLHF.

This clonotype was seen a few times. This sequence joins TRBV5-4 and TRBJ2-3; D is uncertain. The CDR3 is 14 residues long. Germline CDR1 and CDR2: SGHNT and YYREEE (reference sequence). The V end lost 2 bases, the J end lost 1 base, and 8 bases lay between the germline ends. CDR3: CASSFSLGTDTQYF. CDR3 nucleotide sequence: TGTGCCAGCAGCTTTAGTCTCGGCACAGATACGCAGTATTTT.